This is a list of T cell receptor beta chains from one sample in a study of shared clonotypes between healthy human individuals. Sequencing used immunoSEQ multiplex PCR; TCRdb keeps in-frame clones, though not all of them. The repertoire has about 480,000 clones, 70% to 80% of them found once; the top ten carry roughly 13%. The material sequenced was PBMCs. Every receptor here comes from a woman aged 40 to 50 in good health. Some clones in this sample may be carry-over from other donors' samples. Both conserved end residues are part of each CDR3. A D gene is named only where the DNA matches it firmly. Clone size is shown for a subset of rows, as once, few, many or a class of expanded clone.

D gene	V gene	clone size	J gene	CDR3 protein	CDR3 DNA
.	TRBV6-4	.	TRBJ1-2	CASSAGHSLGYTF	TGTGCCAGCAGCGCCGGGCACTCCTTAGGCTACACCTTC
.	TRBV7-2	.	TRBJ2-7	CASSLVTGNSYEQYF	TGTGCCAGCAGCTTAGTGACTGGAAACTCCTACGAGCAGTACTTC
.	TRBV5-1	once	TRBJ2-7	CASSSADLGDEQYF	TGCGCCAGCAGCTCGGCCGACCTAGGGGACGAGCAGTACTTC
.	TRBV30	.	TRBJ1-5	CAWSVQSGGNQPQHF	TGTGCCTGGAGTGTACAGTCAGGGGGCAATCAGCCCCAGCATTTT
TRBD1	TRBV30	.	TRBJ1-5	CAWSVGPGGQPQHF	TGTGCCTGGAGTGTTGGGCCAGGGGGCCAGCCCCAGCATTTT
.	TRBV30	.	TRBJ2-2	CAWSEPGELFF	TGTGCCTGGAGTGAGCCCGGGGAGCTGTTTTTT
.	TRBV5-1	.	TRBJ2-7	CASSWGDGTYEQYF	TGCGCCAGCAGCTGGGGGGACGGGACCTACGAGCAGTACTTC
.	TRBV5-6	.	TRBJ1-5	CASSPGKGQPQHF	TGTGCCAGCAGCCCGGGGAAGGGTCAGCCCCAGCATTTT
TRBD2	TRBV18	.	TRBJ2-7	CASSSRGGAVLSYEQYF	TGTGCCAGCTCATCCCGGGGGGGGGCGGTCCTCTCCTACGAGCAGTACTTC
.	TRBV10-2	.	TRBJ2-7	CASSEWGVGIDEQYF	TGCGCCAGCAGTGAGTGGGGGGTTGGTATTGACGAGCAGTACTTC
.	TRBV9	.	TRBJ1-2	CASSDRANYGYTF	TGTGCCAGCAGCGACAGGGCTAACTATGGCTACACCTTC
.	TRBV18	.	TRBJ2-7	CASSPPREPYEQYF	TGTGCCAGCTCACCACCGCGTGAACCCTACGAGCAGTACTTC
.	TRBV5-1	.	TRBJ2-7	CASSLANNPRTSEQYF	TGCGCCAGCAGCTTGGCCAACAATCCGAGAACCAGCGAGCAGTACTTC
TRBD1	TRBV2	once	TRBJ1-5	CASSVTWDRVDQPQHF	TGTGCCAGCAGTGTAACGTGGGACAGGGTTGATCAGCCCCAGCATTTT
TRBD1	TRBV5-1	many	TRBJ2-1	CASSPDRGWTEQFF	TGCGCCAGCAGCCCGGACAGGGGATGGACTGAGCAGTTCTTC
TRBD2	TRBV2	.	TRBJ2-3	CASRKTSGSSTDTQYF	TGTGCCAGCAGAAAGACTAGCGGGAGTTCAACAGATACGCAGTATTTT
.	TRBV11-3	.	TRBJ2-5	CASSLAGSGQETQYF	TGTGCCAGCAGCTTAGCGGGTAGCGGACAAGAGACCCAGTACTTC
TRBD1	TRBV19	few	TRBJ2-2	CASSIGGTGDGTGELFF	TGTGCCAGTAGTATAGGGGGGACAGGGGACGGAACCGGGGAGCTGTTTTTT
.	TRBV19	.	TRBJ2-1	CASSIPSDYNEQFF	TGTGCCAGTAGTATTCCTAGCGACTACAATGAGCAGTTCTTC
.	TRBV28	.	TRBJ2-5	CASSITRPARSQETQYF	TGTGCCAGCAGCATTACCCGCCCCGCCAGAAGCCAAGAGACCCAGTACTTC
.	TRBV5-1	.	TRBJ2-4	CASSLGGLAKNIQYF	TGCGCCAGCAGCCTTGGGGGGCTAGCCAAAAACATTCAGTACTTC
.	TRBV7-2	once	TRBJ2-3	CASRPGGSGLDTQYF	TGTGCCAGCAGGCCCGGCGGGTCAGGGCTCGATACGCAGTATTTT
.	TRBV19	once	TRBJ1-1	CASSLSTANTEAFF	TGTGCCAGTAGTCTCTCAACAGCCAACACTGAAGCTTTCTTT
TRBD2	TRBV5-4	.	TRBJ2-3	CASSGGLAGAGDTQYF	TGTGCCAGCAGCGGGGGGCTAGCGGGAGCAGGGGATACGCAGTATTTT
.	TRBV19	.	TRBJ1-1	CASSIRAAVGEAFF	TGTGCCAGTAGTATCAGGGCAGCGGTGGGTGAAGCTTTCTTT
.	TRBV29-1	.	TRBJ1-1	CSVEGFSSEAFF	TGCAGCGTTGAAGGTTTCTCAAGTGAAGCTTTCTTT
.	TRBV5-1	.	TRBJ2-5	CASSLEAEETQYF	TGCGCCAGCAGCTTGGAGGCGGAGGAGACCCAGTACTTC
TRBD1	TRBV27	.	TRBJ2-5	CASSPRGQFQETQYF	TGTGCCAGCAGTCCCCGGGGACAGTTCCAAGAGACCCAGTACTTC
TRBD2	TRBV7-9	.	TRBJ2-3	CASSRTSGATDTQYF	TGTGCCAGCAGCCGGACTAGCGGGGCCACAGATACGCAGTATTTT
.	TRBV28	.	TRBJ2-7	CASSLQGYEQYF	TGTGCCAGCAGTTTGCAGGGCTACGAGCAGTACTTC
.	TRBV5-1	.	TRBJ2-2	CASSLRIDANTGELFF	TGCGCCAGCAGCTTGAGGATAGACGCGAACACCGGGGAGCTGTTTTTT
.	TRBV30	.	TRBJ1-2	CAWSVGGKGAHGYTF	TGTGCCTGGAGTGTCGGAGGGAAGGGAGCTCATGGCTACACCTTC
TRBD2	TRBV7-9	few	TRBJ2-1	CASSFRLAGGRGEQFF	TGTGCCAGCAGCTTTAGACTAGCGGGAGGGCGGGGTGAGCAGTTCTTC
TRBD1	TRBV7-3	.	TRBJ2-1	CASSPGTGSGEQFF	TGTGCCAGCAGCCCCGGGACAGGTAGTGGTGAGCAGTTCTTC
.	TRBV5-1	.	TRBJ1-1	CASSVTVNTEAFF	TGCGCCAGCAGCGTGACAGTGAACACTGAAGCTTTCTTT
TRBD1	TRBV6-5	.	TRBJ1-5	CASKDRGNQPQHF	TGTGCCAGCAAAGACAGGGGAAATCAGCCCCAGCATTTT
TRBD1	TRBV28	.	TRBJ1-4	CASSLHSGTGPEKLFF	TGTGCCAGCAGTTTACACTCTGGGACAGGGCCTGAAAAACTGTTTTTT
TRBD1	TRBV19	.	TRBJ1-4	CASQQGVGEKLFF	TGTGCCAGCCAACAGGGGGTCGGTGAAAAACTGTTTTTT
.	TRBV5-1	.	TRBJ2-3	CASSSTLTDTQYF	TGCGCCAGCAGCTCCACCCTCACAGATACGCAGTATTTT
.	TRBV30	.	TRBJ2-7	CAWSAGSLYEQYF	TGTGCCTGGAGTGCCGGGAGTCTGTACGAGCAGTACTTC
.	TRBV4-1	.	TRBJ1-1	CASSQMSRMLPDSRAFF	TGCGCCAGCAGCCAAATGTCCCGGATGCTGCCGGACTCGAGGGCTTTCTTT
TRBD1	TRBV2	many	TRBJ1-1	CASSKTGGREPNTEAFF	TGTGCCAGCAGTAAGACAGGGGGACGGGAACCAAACACTGAAGCTTTCTTT
TRBD1	TRBV7-2	.	TRBJ2-2	CASSRGQGPGELFF	TGTGCCAGCAGCCGGGGACAGGGGCCCGGGGAGCTGTTTTTT
TRBD2	TRBV4-3	many	TRBJ2-3	CASSQDLERGSTDTQYF	TGCGCCAGCAGCCAAGATCTTGAGCGGGGCAGCACAGATACGCAGTATTTT
.	TRBV15	.	TRBJ2-1	CATSRPTRGRTSSYNEQFF	TGTGCCACCAGCAGACCGACGAGGGGGCGGACTAGCTCCTACAATGAGCAGTTCTTC
.	TRBV11-2	.	TRBJ2-1	CASSQGSRTDNEQFF	TGTGCCAGCAGCCAGGGTTCTAGGACAGACAATGAGCAGTTCTTC
.	TRBV7-8	few	TRBJ1-1	CASSFVSSRRGGFTEAFF	TGTGCCAGCAGCTTTGTTTCGTCCCGGCGGGGGGGTTTTACTGAAGCTTTCTTT
TRBD2	TRBV28	.	TRBJ2-5	CASSVGTSGLGGQETQYF	TGTGCCAGCAGTGTCGGGACTAGCGGGTTGGGGGGACAAGAGACCCAGTACTTC
.	TRBV11-3	once	TRBJ2-3	CASSLGGLTDTQYF	TGTGCCAGCAGCTTAGGAGGACTCACAGATACGCAGTATTTT
.	TRBV6-1	.	TRBJ2-2	CASSERDGRSNTGELFF	TGTGCCAGCAGTGAAAGGGACGGCAGGTCGAACACCGGGGAGCTGTTTTTT